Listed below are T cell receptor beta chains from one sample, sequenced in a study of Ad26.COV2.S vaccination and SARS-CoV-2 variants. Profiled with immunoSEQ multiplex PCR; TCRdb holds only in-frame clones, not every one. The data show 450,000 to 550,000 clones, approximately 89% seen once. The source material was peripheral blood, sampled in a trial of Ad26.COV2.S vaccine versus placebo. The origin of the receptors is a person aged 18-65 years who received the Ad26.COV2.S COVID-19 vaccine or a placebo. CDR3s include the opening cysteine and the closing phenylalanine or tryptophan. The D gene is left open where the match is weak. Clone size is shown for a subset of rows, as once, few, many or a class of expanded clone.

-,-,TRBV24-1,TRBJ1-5,CATSDAGQPQHF,TGTGCCACCAGTGACGCCGGACAGCCCCAGCATTTT
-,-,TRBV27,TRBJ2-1,CASSIGFLSYNEQFF,TGTGCCAGCTCCATAGGCTTCCTCTCCTACAATGAGCAGTTCTTC
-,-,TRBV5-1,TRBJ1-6,CASSLGGGRDSPLHF,TGCGCCAGCAGCTTGGGAGGAGGGAGGGACTCACCCCTCCACTTT
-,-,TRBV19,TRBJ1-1,CASSIAGSLRTEAFF,TGTGCCAGTAGTATAGCGGGCTCTCTCCGAACTGAAGCTTTCTTT
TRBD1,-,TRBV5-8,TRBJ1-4,CASSAGGYGEKLFF,TGTGCCAGCAGCGCAGGGGGCTACGGTGAAAAACTGTTTTTT
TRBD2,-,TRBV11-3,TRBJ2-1,CASSPPFGREGLMDEQFF,TGTGCCAGCAGCCCACCATTTGGGCGGGAGGGCTTAATGGATGAGCAGTTCTTC
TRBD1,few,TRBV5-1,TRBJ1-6,CASSPGQTNSPLHF,TGCGCCAGCAGCCCGGGACAGACTAATTCACCCCTCCACTTT
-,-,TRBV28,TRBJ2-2,CASKMTGELFF,TGTGCCAGCAAAATGACCGGGGAGCTGTTTTTT
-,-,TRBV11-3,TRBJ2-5,CASSHRASVGQETQYF,TGTGCCAGCAGCCACCGGGCCTCGGTGGGTCAAGAGACCCAGTACTTC
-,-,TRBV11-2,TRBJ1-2,CASSLEADGYTF,TGTGCCAGCAGCTTAGAGGCTGATGGCTACACCTTC
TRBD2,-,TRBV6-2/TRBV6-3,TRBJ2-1,CASSHEGLAGWYNEQFF,TGTGCCAGCAGTCATGAGGGACTAGCGGGATGGTACAATGAGCAGTTCTTC
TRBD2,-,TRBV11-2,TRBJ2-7,CASSLDLGSGASYEQYF,TGTGCCAGCAGCTTAGATCTGGGTAGCGGGGCGTCCTACGAGCAGTACTTC
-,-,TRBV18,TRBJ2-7,CASSPGGQSSYEQYF,TGTGCCAGCTCACCGGGGGGCCAGAGCTCCTACGAGCAGTACTTC
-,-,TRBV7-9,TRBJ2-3,CASSPTQATDTQYF,TGTGCCAGCAGTCCTACACAGGCCACAGATACGCAGTATTTT
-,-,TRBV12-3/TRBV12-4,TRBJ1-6,CASGLGPSPLHF,TGTGCCAGCGGATTGGGGCCTTCACCCCTCCACTTT
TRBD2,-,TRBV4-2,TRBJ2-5,CASSKGLAGQETQYF,TGTGCCAGCAGCAAGGGACTAGCGGGACAAGAGACCCAGTACTTC
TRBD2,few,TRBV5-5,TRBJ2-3,CASSRLAYTQYF,TGTGCCAGCAGCCGACTAGCCTATACGCAGTATTTT
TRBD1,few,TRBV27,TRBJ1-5,CASSLQGGINQPQHF,TGTGCCAGCAGTTTACAGGGGGGGATCAATCAGCCCCAGCATTTT
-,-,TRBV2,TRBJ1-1,CASSRLQGRTTEAFF,TGTGCCAGCAGTCGCCTTCAGGGGAGAACCACTGAAGCTTTCTTT
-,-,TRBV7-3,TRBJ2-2,CASSSTGAGELFF,TGTGCCAGCAGCTCCACCGGGGCCGGGGAGCTGTTTTTT
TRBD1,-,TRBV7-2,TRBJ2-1,CASSARTGLHNEQFF,TGTGCCAGCAGCGCTCGGACAGGGTTACACAATGAGCAGTTCTTC
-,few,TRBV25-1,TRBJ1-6,CASSVPGTAPLHF,TGTGCCAGCAGTGTGCCGGGGACGGCACCCCTCCACTTT
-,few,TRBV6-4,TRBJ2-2,CASSEHLNTGELFF,TGTGCCAGCAGCGAACACTTGAACACCGGGGAGCTGTTTTTT
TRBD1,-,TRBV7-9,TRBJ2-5,CASSRYGAGDRGETQYF,TGTGCCAGCAGCCGTTATGGAGCCGGGGACAGGGGAGAGACCCAGTACTTC
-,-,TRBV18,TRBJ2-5,CASSRAGTRQETQYF,TGTGCCAGCTCACGGGCGGGCACCCGCCAAGAGACCCAGTACTTC
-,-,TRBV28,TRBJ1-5,CASSLGPGSNQPQHF,TGTGCCAGCAGTTTGGGGCCAGGGTCCAATCAGCCCCAGCATTTT
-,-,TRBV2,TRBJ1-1,CASSFQAAIEAFF,TGTGCCAGCAGCTTTCAGGCCGCAATTGAAGCTTTCTTT
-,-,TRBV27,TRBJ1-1,CASSPGRLNTEAFF,TGTGCCAGCAGTCCGGGACGGTTGAACACTGAAGCTTTCTTT
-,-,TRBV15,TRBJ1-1,CATSRERRMNTEAFF,TGTGCCACCAGCAGAGAAAGGCGAATGAACACTGAAGCTTTCTTT
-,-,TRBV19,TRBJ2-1,CASSGSGVSNEQFF,TGTGCCAGTAGTGGATCAGGGGTGAGTAATGAGCAGTTCTTC
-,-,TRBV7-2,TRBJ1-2,CASSLGGGSGYTF,TGTGCCAGCAGCTTGGGCGGCGGAAGCGGCTACACCTTC
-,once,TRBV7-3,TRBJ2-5,CASSLSPTGTQETQYF,TGTGCCAGCAGCTTAAGCCCGACCGGGACTCAAGAGACCCAGTACTTC
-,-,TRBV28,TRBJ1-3,CASSFPAGGNTGLSGNTIYF,TGTGCCAGCAGTTTCCCCGCGGGGGGAAATACTGGTCTCTCCGGAAACACCATATATTTT
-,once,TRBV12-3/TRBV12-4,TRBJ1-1,CASSLRRWTEAFF,TGTGCCAGCAGTTTGAGGCGGTGGACTGAAGCTTTCTTT
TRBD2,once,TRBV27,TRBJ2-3,CASSLGLAGGITDTQYF,TGTGCCAGCAGTTTAGGACTAGCGGGAGGGATCACAGATACGCAGTATTTT
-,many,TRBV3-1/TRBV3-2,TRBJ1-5,CASSQLNQPQHF,TGTGCCAGCAGCCAACTGAATCAGCCCCAGCATTTT
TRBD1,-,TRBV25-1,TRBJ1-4,CASSVRDSSEKLFF,TGTGCCAGCAGTGTCCGGGACAGTAGTGAAAAACTGTTTTTT
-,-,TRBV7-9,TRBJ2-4,CASSLGGSGLVAKNIQYF,TGTGCCAGCAGCTTAGGAGGGTCGGGGTTAGTAGCCAAAAACATTCAGTACTTC
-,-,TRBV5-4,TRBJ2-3,CASSSGRNTDTQYF,TGTGCCAGCAGCTCTGGCAGAAACACAGATACGCAGTATTTT
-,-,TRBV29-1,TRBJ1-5,CSVVGQGGQPQHF,TGCAGCGTTGTGGGTCAGGGCGGTCAGCCCCAGCATTTT
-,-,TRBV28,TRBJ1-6,CASIQRTASWSPLHF,TGTGCCAGCATTCAGCGGACAGCCTCCTGGTCACCCCTCCACTTT
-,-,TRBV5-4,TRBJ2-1,CASSSKFFNEQFF,TGTGCCAGCAGCTCCAAATTCTTCAATGAGCAGTTCTTC
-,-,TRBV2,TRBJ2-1,CASVLGGTSLNEQFF,TGTGCCAGCGTGTTGGGGGGAACTAGCCTCAATGAGCAGTTCTTC
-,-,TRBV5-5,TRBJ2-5,CASGGVNSETQYF,TGTGCCAGCGGCGGGGTTAATTCGGAGACCCAGTACTTC
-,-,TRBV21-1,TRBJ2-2,CASSKAWRGLRTGELFF,TGTGCCAGCAGCAAAGCCTGGAGGGGCCTACGCACCGGGGAGCTGTTTTTT
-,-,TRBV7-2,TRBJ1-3,CASSLAGGRSGNTIYF,TGTGCCAGCAGCTTAGCGGGCGGCCGCTCTGGAAACACCATATATTTT
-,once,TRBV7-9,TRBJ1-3,CASSLDAGNRRNTIYF,TGTGCCAGCAGCTTAGATGCTGGGAATAGGAGAAACACCATATATTTT
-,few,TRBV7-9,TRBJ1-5,CASSLLGGNQPQHF,TGTGCCAGCAGCCTCCTCGGGGGCAATCAGCCCCAGCATTTT
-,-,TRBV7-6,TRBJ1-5,CASSFLQGDSNQPQHF,TGTGCCAGCAGCTTTTTACAGGGCGATAGCAATCAGCCCCAGCATTTT
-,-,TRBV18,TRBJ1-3,CASSQYSGNTIYF,TGTGCCAGCTCACAGTACTCTGGAAACACCATATATTTT
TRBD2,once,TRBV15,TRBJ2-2,CATSRGLAVRNTGELFF,TGTGCCACCAGCAGAGGACTAGCGGTTAGGAACACCGGGGAGCTGTTTTTT
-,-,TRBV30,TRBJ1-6,CAWSVIVPGHSPLHF,TGTGCCTGGAGTGTCATAGTACCAGGGCATTCACCCCTCCACTTT
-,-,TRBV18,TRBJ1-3,CASSPYDQPGNTIYF,TGTGCCAGCTCACCCTACGACCAGCCGGGAAACACCATATATTTT
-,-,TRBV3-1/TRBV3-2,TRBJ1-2,CASSQGQSTRYGYTF,TGTGCCAGCAGCCAAGGACAGAGCACCCGCTATGGCTACACCTTC
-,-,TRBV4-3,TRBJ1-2,CASSQDPTGWELGYTF,TGCGCCAGCAGCCAAGATCCCACAGGGTGGGAGCTTGGCTACACCTTC
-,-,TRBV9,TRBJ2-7,CASSAEAGSSREQYF,TGTGCCAGCAGCGCGGAAGCAGGTAGTAGCCGCGAGCAGTACTTC
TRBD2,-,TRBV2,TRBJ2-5,CASSDGLAGQETQYF,TGTGCCAGCAGTGACGGACTAGCGGGCCAAGAGACCCAGTACTTC
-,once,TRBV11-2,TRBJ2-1,CASSLGGYNEQFF,TGTGCCAGCAGCCTGGGTGGGTACAATGAGCAGTTCTTC
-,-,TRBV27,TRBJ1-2,CASAPDRGGGNYGYTF,TGTGCCAGCGCCCCGGACAGAGGGGGGGGTAACTATGGCTACACCTTC
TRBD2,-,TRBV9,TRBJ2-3,CASSGLGLAGGVTDTQYF,TGTGCCAGCAGCGGACTAGGACTAGCGGGAGGCGTCACAGATACGCAGTATTTT